This T cell receptor (beta chain) comes out of a study of OX40 agonist ivuxolimab in advanced cancers. Study information: About 44% of patients had received prior checkpoint inhibitor therapy.

This CDR3 comprises 16 residues. Trimming took off 0 bases at V and 7 bases at J, with 17 bases between the two ends. In germline, CDR1 is SGHTS, CDR2 YDEGEE. This clone has only one observation. The antigen remains undetermined. Study-level results: CD4+ T cells averaged fewer expanded clones than CD8+ T cells. Compared with others, partial responders at 0.1-3.0 mg/kg displayed clonal expansion among the lowest.

The data were produced by immunoSEQ multiplex PCR, yet TCRdb's version contains in-frame clones alone and is incomplete. This sample has tens of thousands of clones, with around 90% found just once. Sample: CD4+ or CD8+ T cells sorted from blood, taken in a trial of the OX40 agonist ivuxolimab. This clonotype was sampled from an adult with an advanced solid tumor such as melanoma, head and neck, liver or kidney cancer. The chain combines TRBV5-8 with TRBJ1-5, with TRBD1 as a possible D gene (6 bases). CDR3 nucleotide sequence: TGTGCCAGCAGCTTGGCCTTAGGGGGATCTAAACAGCCCCAGCATTTT. It codes for CASSLALGGSKQPQHF. The variable domain in full, completed from reference TRBV5-8 and TRBJ1-5, reads EAGVTQSPTHLIKTRGQQATLRCSPISGHTSVYWYQQALGLGLQFLLWYDEGEERNRGNFPPRFSGRQFPNYSSELNVNALELEDSALYLCASSLALGGSKQPQHFGDGTRLSIL.